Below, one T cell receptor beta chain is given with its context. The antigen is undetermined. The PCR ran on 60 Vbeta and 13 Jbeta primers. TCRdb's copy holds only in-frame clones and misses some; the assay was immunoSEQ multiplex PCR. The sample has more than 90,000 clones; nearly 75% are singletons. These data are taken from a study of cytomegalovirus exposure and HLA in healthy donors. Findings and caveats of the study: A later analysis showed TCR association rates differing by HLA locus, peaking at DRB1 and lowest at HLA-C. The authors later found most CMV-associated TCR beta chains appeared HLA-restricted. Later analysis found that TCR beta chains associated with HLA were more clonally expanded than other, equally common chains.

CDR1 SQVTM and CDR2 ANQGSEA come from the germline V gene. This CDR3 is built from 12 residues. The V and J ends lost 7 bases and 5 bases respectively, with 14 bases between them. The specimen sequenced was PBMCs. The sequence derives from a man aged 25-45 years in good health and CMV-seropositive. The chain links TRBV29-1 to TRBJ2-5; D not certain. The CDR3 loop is CSAGVGWETQYF. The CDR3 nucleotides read TGCAGCGCTGGAGTCGGATGGGAGACCCAGTACTTC.